The rows below give T cell receptor beta chains drawn from one sample of a study of T cell changes during pregnancy in multiple sclerosis. Clones were sequenced by immunoSEQ multiplex PCR, and TCRdb holds only the in-frame ones, with some missing. The sample includes 100,000 or so clones, around 92% of them seen just once. The material sequenced was peripheral blood, taken in the second trimester of pregnancy. The source is a female donor with multiple sclerosis, enrolled in a pregnancy study. Both conserved end residues are part of each CDR3. Each record gives: J gene, V gene, D gene, clone size, CDR3 DNA, CDR3 protein. A D gene is named only where the DNA matches it firmly. Clone size, where shown, is once, few, many, or a class for clones that have expanded.

j_gene: TRBJ2-1; v_gene: TRBV2; d_gene: TRBD2; abundance: NA; CDR3nt: TGTGCCAGCAGAGGGGGGGCTAGCGGGAGGGCGTTGCAGTTCTTC; CDR3aa: CASRGGASGRALQFF
j_gene: TRBJ1-4; v_gene: TRBV5-4; d_gene: NA; abundance: NA; CDR3nt: TGTGCCAGCAGCCCTCCTAATAATGAAAAACTGTTTTTT; CDR3aa: CASSPPNNEKLFF
j_gene: TRBJ2-1; v_gene: TRBV18; d_gene: TRBD1; abundance: NA; CDR3nt: TGTGCCAGCGTGACAGGGGGCAATGAGCAGTTCTTC; CDR3aa: CASVTGGNEQFF
j_gene: TRBJ1-1; v_gene: TRBV28; d_gene: NA; abundance: NA; CDR3nt: TGTGCCAGCAGTTCACTCGGGCGGGCAGGGGTCACTGAAGCTTTCTTT; CDR3aa: CASSSLGRAGVTEAFF
j_gene: TRBJ2-7; v_gene: TRBV21-1; d_gene: NA; abundance: NA; CDR3nt: TGTGCCAGCAGCAAAGCCCCGGTCCTCTCCTACGAGCAGTACTTC; CDR3aa: CASSKAPVLSYEQYF
j_gene: TRBJ2-1; v_gene: TRBV23-1; d_gene: NA; abundance: NA; CDR3nt: TGCGCCAGCAGTCACCCCTGGACTCTCGCCGATCTCTACAATGAGCAGTTCTTC; CDR3aa: CASSHPWTLADLYNEQFF
j_gene: TRBJ2-3; v_gene: TRBV5-1; d_gene: NA; abundance: NA; CDR3nt: TGCGCCAGCAGTTTGGGACAACAAGATACGCAGTATTTT; CDR3aa: CASSLGQQDTQYF
j_gene: TRBJ1-3; v_gene: TRBV10-3; d_gene: TRBD1; abundance: NA; CDR3nt: TGTGCCATCAGCAGGGGGATCGAAAACACCATATATTTT; CDR3aa: CAISRGIENTIYF
j_gene: TRBJ2-3; v_gene: TRBV7-9; d_gene: NA; abundance: NA; CDR3nt: TGTGCCAGCAGCCCGGAGACAGATACGCAGTATTTT; CDR3aa: CASSPETDTQYF
j_gene: TRBJ2-7; v_gene: TRBV29-1; d_gene: TRBD1; abundance: NA; CDR3nt: TGCAGCGTTGCGACAGGGGCTCTCCACGAGCAGTACTTC; CDR3aa: CSVATGALHEQYF
j_gene: TRBJ2-2; v_gene: TRBV19; d_gene: NA; abundance: NA; CDR3nt: TGTGCCAGTCGGTTGGCGGTCGCCGGGGAGCTGTTTTTT; CDR3aa: CASRLAVAGELFF
j_gene: TRBJ2-5; v_gene: TRBV28; d_gene: NA; abundance: NA; CDR3nt: TGTGCCAGTAGGGGGAGGGGATCCGCGGGGACCCAGTACTTC; CDR3aa: CASRGRGSAGTQYF
j_gene: TRBJ1-1; v_gene: TRBV30; d_gene: NA; abundance: NA; CDR3nt: TGTGCCTGGAGTTCCGGCAGGGACACTGAAGCTTTCTTT; CDR3aa: CAWSSGRDTEAFF
j_gene: TRBJ2-5; v_gene: TRBV5-8; d_gene: NA; abundance: NA; CDR3nt: TGTGCCAGTAAAACCCAGTACTTC; CDR3aa: CASKTQYF
j_gene: TRBJ1-1; v_gene: TRBV28; d_gene: TRBD1; abundance: NA; CDR3nt: TGTGCCAGCAGTCGGACAGGGATGAACACTGAAGCTTTCTTT; CDR3aa: CASSRTGMNTEAFF
j_gene: TRBJ2-1; v_gene: TRBV27; d_gene: NA; abundance: NA; CDR3nt: TGTGCCAGCAGTTCCCTTCTAAGCGGTGGCTCCTACAATGAGCAGTTCTTC; CDR3aa: CASSSLLSGGSYNEQFF
j_gene: TRBJ2-7; v_gene: TRBV20-1; d_gene: NA; abundance: NA; CDR3nt: TGCAGTGCTGGGCACTTCGAGCAGTACTTC; CDR3aa: CSAGHFEQYF
j_gene: TRBJ1-2; v_gene: TRBV5-4; d_gene: TRBD1; abundance: few; CDR3nt: TGTGCCAGCAGCTGGACAGGGGGCGGCTACACCTTC; CDR3aa: CASSWTGGGYTF
j_gene: TRBJ1-1; v_gene: TRBV25-1; d_gene: NA; abundance: NA; CDR3nt: TGTGCCAGCAGGATTTATACGGGGACTGAAGCTTTCTTT; CDR3aa: CASRIYTGTEAFF
j_gene: TRBJ2-7; v_gene: TRBV11-3; d_gene: TRBD2; abundance: NA; CDR3nt: TGTGCCAGCAGCTTAGGGCCTAGCGGGCTCTACGAGCAGTACTTC; CDR3aa: CASSLGPSGLYEQYF
j_gene: TRBJ2-5; v_gene: TRBV7-9; d_gene: TRBD2; abundance: NA; CDR3nt: TGTGCCAGCAGCTTCGGAGGGAGGGTTTTTGAGACCCAGTACTTC; CDR3aa: CASSFGGRVFETQYF
j_gene: TRBJ2-3; v_gene: TRBV7-2; d_gene: NA; abundance: NA; CDR3nt: TGTGCCAGCAGCTTCGAGGGAGTCATCACAGATACGCAGTATTTT; CDR3aa: CASSFEGVITDTQYF
j_gene: TRBJ2-7; v_gene: TRBV27; d_gene: NA; abundance: NA; CDR3nt: TGTGCCAGCAGTGTTGGGACACTAAATTTGGGCGAGCAGTACTTC; CDR3aa: CASSVGTLNLGEQYF
j_gene: TRBJ2-7; v_gene: TRBV7-9; d_gene: TRBD1; abundance: NA; CDR3nt: TGTGCCAGCAGAAAGGGACAGCTCTACGAGCAGTACTTC; CDR3aa: CASRKGQLYEQYF
j_gene: TRBJ1-1; v_gene: TRBV7-6; d_gene: NA; abundance: once; CDR3nt: TGTGCCAGCAGCTTAGGCACTAATGGGAACACTGAAGCTTTCTTT; CDR3aa: CASSLGTNGNTEAFF
j_gene: TRBJ2-3; v_gene: TRBV21-1; d_gene: NA; abundance: NA; CDR3nt: TGTGCCAGCAGCAAAGCCCTTAAAACAGATACGCAGTATTTT; CDR3aa: CASSKALKTDTQYF
j_gene: TRBJ2-3; v_gene: TRBV30; d_gene: NA; abundance: NA; CDR3nt: TGTGCCTGGGAACGCGTTACGCAGTATTTT; CDR3aa: CAWERVTQYF
j_gene: TRBJ1-2; v_gene: TRBV6-5; d_gene: NA; abundance: NA; CDR3nt: TGTGCCAGCAGCCGACGAGGGTATGGCTACACCTTC; CDR3aa: CASSRRGYGYTF
j_gene: TRBJ1-1; v_gene: TRBV30; d_gene: TRBD1; abundance: NA; CDR3nt: TGTGCCTGGAGAGGGACAGGGAACACTGAAGCTTTCTTT; CDR3aa: CAWRGTGNTEAFF
j_gene: TRBJ2-1; v_gene: TRBV9; d_gene: TRBD2; abundance: NA; CDR3nt: TGTGCCAGCAGCGTTAGCGGGCGCTCCTACAATGAGCAGTTCTTC; CDR3aa: CASSVSGRSYNEQFF
j_gene: TRBJ2-7; v_gene: TRBV28; d_gene: NA; abundance: NA; CDR3nt: TGTGCCAGCAGTTCACAGGTGGGTCTCTACGAGCAGTACTTC; CDR3aa: CASSSQVGLYEQYF
j_gene: TRBJ2-7; v_gene: TRBV19; d_gene: NA; abundance: NA; CDR3nt: TGTGCCAGTAGTCCACCAACCCGGGCGGGGAGCTCCTACGAGCAGTACTTC; CDR3aa: CASSPPTRAGSSYEQYF
j_gene: TRBJ1-1; v_gene: TRBV2; d_gene: NA; abundance: few; CDR3nt: TGTGCCAGCAGTGAACTTCTAACGTATGGAGCTTTCTTT; CDR3aa: CASSELLTYGAFF
j_gene: TRBJ2-7; v_gene: TRBV19; d_gene: TRBD1; abundance: NA; CDR3nt: TGTGCCAGTAGTGCGACAGGGGACGAGCAGTACTTC; CDR3aa: CASSATGDEQYF
j_gene: TRBJ2-5; v_gene: TRBV5-8; d_gene: NA; abundance: NA; CDR3nt: TGTGCCAGCAGCTTGCGGTACCAAGAGACCCAGTACTTC; CDR3aa: CASSLRYQETQYF
j_gene: TRBJ1-2; v_gene: TRBV7-2; d_gene: TRBD1; abundance: NA; CDR3nt: TGTGCCAGCAGCCCTGGGACAGCGCTTAACTATGGCTACACCTTC; CDR3aa: CASSPGTALNYGYTF
j_gene: TRBJ2-1; v_gene: TRBV27; d_gene: TRBD2; abundance: once; CDR3nt: TGTGCCAGCAGTCGGACTAGCGGCCTCTCCTACAATGAGCAGTTCTTC; CDR3aa: CASSRTSGLSYNEQFF
j_gene: TRBJ2-3; v_gene: TRBV5-1; d_gene: TRBD1; abundance: NA; CDR3nt: TGCGCCAGCAGCTTGGACAGGGGGGACACAGATACGCAGTATTTT; CDR3aa: CASSLDRGDTDTQYF
j_gene: TRBJ2-7; v_gene: TRBV5-4; d_gene: NA; abundance: NA; CDR3nt: TGTGCCAGCAGCTTGGCAGGTTTCTACGAGCAGTACTTC; CDR3aa: CASSLAGFYEQYF
j_gene: TRBJ2-7; v_gene: TRBV19; d_gene: TRBD2; abundance: NA; CDR3nt: TGTGCCAGTAGCGGGAGGACCTACGAGCAGTACTTC; CDR3aa: CASSGRTYEQYF
j_gene: TRBJ2-7; v_gene: TRBV4-2; d_gene: TRBD1; abundance: NA; CDR3nt: TGTGCCAGCAGCCAAGAGGAAGGGACAGGGGCCTACGAGCAGTACTTC; CDR3aa: CASSQEEGTGAYEQYF
j_gene: TRBJ2-2; v_gene: TRBV5-4; d_gene: TRBD1; abundance: NA; CDR3nt: TGTGCCAGCAGCCACGTCCAGGGGGCGCCCACCGGGGAGCTGTTTTTT; CDR3aa: CASSHVQGAPTGELFF
j_gene: TRBJ2-1; v_gene: TRBV6-4; d_gene: TRBD2; abundance: NA; CDR3nt: TGTGCCAGCAGTCCCCTAGCGGGAGACCACAATGAGCAGTTCTTC; CDR3aa: CASSPLAGDHNEQFF
j_gene: TRBJ2-7; v_gene: TRBV27; d_gene: NA; abundance: NA; CDR3nt: TGTGCCAGCAGTTTGGGCACAGGTGGGGACGAGCAGTACTTC; CDR3aa: CASSLGTGGDEQYF
j_gene: TRBJ1-2; v_gene: TRBV7-8; d_gene: NA; abundance: NA; CDR3nt: TGTGCCAGCAGCTTAGCGCGGGGGCATGGCTACACCTTC; CDR3aa: CASSLARGHGYTF
j_gene: TRBJ2-1; v_gene: TRBV6-5; d_gene: TRBD2; abundance: NA; CDR3nt: TGTGCCAGCAGCCGACTAGCGGGAACTCCCGATGAGCAGTTCTTC; CDR3aa: CASSRLAGTPDEQFF
j_gene: TRBJ2-3; v_gene: TRBV5-1; d_gene: TRBD2; abundance: NA; CDR3nt: TGCGCCAGCAGCCCGGGACTAGCGGGAGGTCGGGAATCTACAGATACGCAGTATTTT; CDR3aa: CASSPGLAGGRESTDTQYF
j_gene: TRBJ2-1; v_gene: TRBV15; d_gene: NA; abundance: NA; CDR3nt: TGTGCCAGCTCTACGCCAGGGACTCAGCAGTTCTTC; CDR3aa: CASSTPGTQQFF
j_gene: TRBJ2-7; v_gene: TRBV19; d_gene: TRBD2; abundance: NA; CDR3nt: TGTGCCAGTAGTATCGGGTCGGGGGGATACGAGCAGTACTTC; CDR3aa: CASSIGSGGYEQYF
j_gene: TRBJ1-3; v_gene: TRBV15; d_gene: NA; abundance: NA; CDR3nt: TGTGCCACCAGCAGAGATCTGGCATCTGGAAACACCATATATTTT; CDR3aa: CATSRDLASGNTIYF
j_gene: TRBJ1-1; v_gene: TRBV19; d_gene: NA; abundance: few; CDR3nt: TGTGCCAGTAGTATGGGGCCCACTGAAGCTTTCTTT; CDR3aa: CASSMGPTEAFF
j_gene: TRBJ1-1; v_gene: TRBV5-1; d_gene: NA; abundance: NA; CDR3nt: TGCGCCAGCAGCTTGGCCGGGCGGGGTACTGAAGCTTTCTTC; CDR3aa: CASSLAGRGTEAFF
j_gene: TRBJ2-7; v_gene: TRBV28; d_gene: NA; abundance: NA; CDR3nt: TGTGCCAGCTACACTCCTCGGGGACCAGGGAGGCTCTACGAGCAGTACTTC; CDR3aa: CASYTPRGPGRLYEQYF
j_gene: TRBJ2-1; v_gene: TRBV5-1; d_gene: NA; abundance: NA; CDR3nt: TGCGCCAGCAGCTTGGCCGGGACATCCTATGAGCAGTTCTTC; CDR3aa: CASSLAGTSYEQFF
j_gene: TRBJ2-5; v_gene: TRBV29-1; d_gene: TRBD2; abundance: NA; CDR3nt: TGCAGCGGGGGTGTAGCGGGGCTTGGGGAGACCCAGTACTTC; CDR3aa: CSGGVAGLGETQYF
j_gene: TRBJ2-5; v_gene: TRBV9; d_gene: NA; abundance: NA; CDR3nt: TGTGCCAGCAGCGTAGGGCTAGCGAGCCAACCCTACGGGGAGACCCAGTACTTC; CDR3aa: CASSVGLASQPYGETQYF
j_gene: TRBJ2-7; v_gene: TRBV15; d_gene: TRBD1; abundance: once; CDR3nt: TGTGCCACCCAAATATCCCCGGGACAGGGGTCCTACGAGCAGTACTTC; CDR3aa: CATQISPGQGSYEQYF